These 13 T cell receptor beta chains share one sample of origin, sequenced in a study of graft-versus-host responses after intestinal transplantation. Measured with immunoSEQ multiplex PCR; TCRdb has only the in-frame clones, and not every one. There are about 50,000 clones in the sample; about nine tenths occur only once, and more than 2% lies in the top ten. The antigens for these receptors are not known. This specimen was unstimulated CD4+ T cells sorted from spleen or lymph node cells, taken before transplant. The receptors come from a human donor who was the organ donor for an intestinal transplant.

The chain employs TRBV29-1 and TRBJ2-1; 8 bases are shared with TRBD1. Trimming at V came to 0 bases and at J to 1 base, leaving 5 bases not matched to a gene. CDR3 length: 16 residues. Germline V gives CDR1 SQVTM, CDR2 ANQGSEA. The DNA of the CDR3 is TGCAGCGTTGAAGATCCCAGGGGGCGGTCCTACAATGAGCAGTTCTTC. Amino acid sequence: CSVEDPRGRSYNEQFF.

The chain carries TRBV6-6 and TRBJ1-5; the D gene is possibly TRBD1 (5 bases). Trimming cost V 8 bases and J 6 bases, with 14 bases left between them. The germline V gene has CDR1 MNHNY and CDR2 SVGAGI (reference sequence). The CDR3 loop spans 13 amino acids. The CDR3: CASSGQGSQPQHF. The CDR3 bases are TGTGCCAGCTCGGGGCAGGGAAGTCAGCCCCAGCATTTT.

The chain is built from TRBV9 and TRBJ2-1, with 12 bases that match TRBD2. This CDR3 is built from 16 residues. V dropped 5 bases and J dropped 0; count of bases not matched to a gene: 3. The germline V gene encodes CDR1 SGDLS and CDR2 YYNGEE. CDR3 in DNA: TGTGCCAGCAGTGCGACTAGCGGGGGCTCCTACAATGAGCAGTTCTTC. This codes for CASSATSGGSYNEQFF.

CDR3 in amino acids: CASSLGPRDTADEQYF. CDR3 in DNA: TGTGCCAGCAGCTTAGGACCCCGGGACACCGCAGACGAGCAGTACTTC. This sequence joins TRBV13 and TRBJ2-7, with D perhaps TRBD1 (6 bases). V was pared by 0 bases and J by 5 bases, with 17 bases between. This CDR3 has 16 amino acids. Germline-derived CDR1 and CDR2 are PRHDT and FYEKMQ (reference sequence).

The J gene is TRBJ2-3, the V gene TRBV5-1; 8 positions agree with TRBD1. With V trimmed by 3 bases and J by 3 bases, 6 bases remained unmatched. Germline V gene data show CDR1 as SGHRS and CDR2 as YFSETQ. This CDR3 has 15 residues. In nucleotides, the CDR3 is TGCGCCAGCAGCTCGAGACAGGGGAGAACAGATACGCAGTATTTT. Translation gives CASSSRQGRTDTQYF.

The genes are TRBV5-1 and TRBJ2-1; 13 nucleotides line up with TRBD2. The germline gives CDR1 SGHRS, CDR2 YFSETQ. V lost 0 bases and J lost 8; bases outside the gene matches: 5. This CDR3 spans 16 amino acids. DNA for the CDR3: TGCGCCAGCAGCTTGGCCACTAGCGGGAGGGTGGATGAGCAGTTCTTC. Amino acids: CASSLATSGRVDEQFF.

The rearrangement links TRBV11-2 to TRBJ2-2; 7 nucleotides match TRBD2. Looked up from germline, CDR1 is SGHAT and CDR2 is FQNNGV. This CDR3 spans 16 amino acids. With 5 bases clipped from V and 2 bases from J, the junction kept 8 bases outside the gene matches. CDR3: CASSPLGGRNTGELFF. CDR3 nucleotide sequence: TGTGCCAGCAGCCCCCTTGGCGGGAGAAACACCGGGGAGCTGTTTTTT.

This chain joins TRBV19 and TRBJ2-5; TRBD2 matches at 13 bases. The junction had 7 bases not matched to a gene; V was cut back by 6 bases and J by 3 bases. CDR1 and CDR2 (germline): LNHDA, SQIVND (reference sequence). The CDR3 has 16 residues. CDR3 region: CASSLRTSGREETQYF. CDR3 DNA sequence: TGTGCCAGTAGCCTTCGGACTAGCGGGAGAGAAGAGACCCAGTACTTC.

The chain links TRBV19 to TRBJ1-2; D unclear. From germline, CDR1 is LNHDA and CDR2 SQIVND (reference sequence). With 10 bases removed from V and 2 bases from J, the gap between germline ends came to 8 bases. CDR3 length: 11 amino acids. The CDR3 DNA reads as TGTGCCACTCTGGGGAACTATGGCTACACCTTC. Translating gives CATLGNYGYTF.

The genes are TRBV30 and TRBJ1-1; no firm D call. V was trimmed by 4 bases and J by 4 bases, leaving 13 bases between them. Germline CDR1 and CDR2: GTSNPN and SVGIG (reference sequence). This CDR3 is built from 13 residues. The CDR3 reads CAWTSAWGTEAFF. The CDR3 region has the DNA TGTGCCTGGACCAGCGCATGGGGCACTGAAGCTTTCTTT.

The chain has TRBV19 and TRBJ2-7, with TRBD1 matching over 7 bases. Germline lookup yields CDR1 LNHDA and CDR2 SQIVND (reference sequence). The CDR3 sequence is 14 residues long. V shed 1 base and J 0 bases; nucleotides not matched to a gene: 0. CDR3 sequence: CASSIAGGSYEQYF. CDR3 sequence (DNA): TGTGCCAGTAGTATAGCAGGGGGCTCCTACGAGCAGTACTTC.

This CDR3 reads CASSPSVVTNTGELFF. The CDR3 DNA is TGTGCCAGCTCCCCCTCGGTCGTAACCAACACCGGGGAGCTGTTTTTT. The chain carries TRBV18 and TRBJ2-2; D unclear. The germline gives CDR1 KGHSH, CDR2 LQKENI. CDR3 length equals 16 residues. V dropped 6 bases and J dropped 2 bases, with 16 bases sitting between them. Full variable domain (outside the CDR3, taken from reference TRBV18 and TRBJ2-2): NAGVMQNPRHLVRRRGQEARLRCSPMKGHSHVYWYRQLPEEGLKFMVYLQKENIIDESGMPKERFSAEFPKEGPSILRIQQVVRGDSAAYFCASSPSVVTNTGELFFGEGSRLTVL.

The chain is built from TRBV28 and TRBJ2-7; tentative D call: TRBD1 (5 bases). V lost 9 bases to trimming and J lost 4 bases, with 10 bases between them. This CDR3 has 11 amino acids. From germline, CDR1 is MDHEN and CDR2 SYDVKM. CDR3 loop: CASSTGYEQYF. The CDR3 DNA reads as TGTGCCAGTTCCACAGGTTACGAGCAGTACTTC.